The 27 T cell receptor beta chains below all came from one sample that was sequenced in a study of post-analysis software for immune sequencing data. Study findings and constraints: Among about 5 TRBV segments more frequent in patients than controls were TRBV5-6, TRBV5-1 and TRBV20-1.

No antigen has been identified for these receptors. TCR beta libraries were prepared from cDNA with unique molecular identifiers. One entry per CDR3 protein, called by TCRdb with MiXCR from the PCR reads. The table includes a few hundred thousand distinct CDR3 sequences, approximately 31% detected once. Input material: blood. The source of these receptors is a girl aged 2 to 17 with multiple sclerosis.

The V call is TRBV7-8, the J call TRBJ2-1; weak D call: TRBD2 (6 bases). Germline CDR1 reads SGHVS; CDR2 reads FQNEAQ. V was cut by 2 bases and J by 0 bases, with 14 bases left in between. There are 17 residues in the CDR3. CDR3 amino acids: CASSLFGRGSSYNEQFF. The CDR3 region has the DNA TGTGCCAGCAGCTTATTCGGCCGGGGGTCCTCCTACAATGAGCAGTTCTTC.

For the CDR3, the DNA is TGCAGTGCTAGAGATCTTATTAGGGGAGACTATGGCTACACCTTC. Protein product: CSARDLIRGDYGYTF. The genes are TRBV20-1 and TRBJ1-2; perhaps TRBD1 as D (5 bases). Germline V gives CDR1 DFQATT, CDR2 SNEGSKA (reference sequence). CDR3 size: 15 residues. V was cut by 0 bases and J by 3 bases, with 14 bases left in between.

The chain links TRBV12-3 or TRBV12-4 to TRBJ2-7, with TRBD1 as a possible D gene (6 bases). The CDR3 is 15 residues long. Trimming shortened V by 5 bases and J by 1 base, and 15 bases separated the two germline ends. This CDR3 is CASSLTGYKSYEQYF. Written as DNA, the CDR3 is TGTGCCAGCAGTCTTACAGGGTACAAGTCCTACGAGCAGTACTTC.

This clonotype came up a few times. The germline gene is not matched at one end of the junction; a read error may be the cause. The V call is TRBV7-7, the J call TRBJ2-5; either TRBD1 or TRBD2 may fit D (9 bases each). CDR3 size: 16 residues. CDR1 is SSHAT and CDR2 is FNYEAQ in the germline V gene (reference sequence). The CDR3: CASSESGGTGQETQYF. In DNA, the CDR3 is TGTGCTAGCAGCGAAAGCGGGGGGACAGGGCAAGAGACCCAGTACTTC.

The gene calls are TRBV5-1 and TRBJ1-6; D ambiguous. V was shortened by 3 bases and J by 9 bases, with 13 bases between the two germline ends. The CDR3 runs to 14 residues. Germline V gene sequence: CDR1 SGHRS, CDR2 YFSETQ. CDR3 sequence (DNA): TGCGCCAGCAGCTCGCGCCAAGGAATTTCACCCCTCCACTTT. It specifies CASSSRQGISPLHF.

This clonotype has more than one count but fewer than ten. The chain carries TRBV6-1 and TRBJ2-1; 10 nucleotides match TRBD2. The length of the CDR3 is 11 residues. V shed 7 bases, J shed 10 bases, and the junction held 1 base outside the gene matches. Germline assignment: CDR1 MNHNS and CDR2 SASEGT. CDR3 nucleotide sequence: TGTGCCAGCACTAGCGGGAGCGAGCAGTTCTTC. It yields the protein CASTSGSEQFF.

This clonotype occurred a few times. The chain recombines TRBV20-1 with TRBJ2-3; 12 nucleotides align to TRBD2. V gave up 3 bases and J gave up 4 bases; unmatched junction bases: 11. CDR1 is DFQATT and CDR2 is SNEGSKA in the germline V gene (reference sequence). The CDR3 has 17 amino acids. CDR3 amino acids: CSARTRGLAGLADTQYF. In DNA form, the CDR3 reads TGCAGTGCTAGGACCCGAGGACTAGCGGGGCTCGCAGATACGCAGTATTTT.

The rearrangement joins TRBV6-6 to TRBJ1-3; D is unresolved. Trimming took off 2 bases at V and 5 bases at J, with 7 bases between the two ends. Per germline, CDR1 MNHNY and CDR2 SVGAGI (reference sequence). The CDR3 spans 13 residues. As DNA, the CDR3 is TGTGCCAGCAGTTACGGCGTCCGAAACACCATATATTTT. Its protein product is CASSYGVRNTIYF.

The rearrangement joins TRBV4-1 to TRBJ2-1, with 10 bases that match TRBD1. With V trimmed by 3 bases and J by 5 bases, 7 bases remained unmatched. CDR1 is MGHRA, CDR2 YSYEKL, per germline. CDR3 size: 16 residues. CDR3 region: CASSQKWDRGHNEQFF. For the CDR3, the DNA is TGCGCCAGCAGCCAGAAGTGGGACAGGGGACACAATGAGCAGTTCTTC.

The chain recombines TRBV5-1 with TRBJ1-5; D possibly corresponds to TRBD1 (5 bases). The germline gives CDR1 SGHRS, CDR2 YFSETQ. With 4 bases removed from V and 2 bases from J, the gap between germline ends came to 13 bases. The CDR3 runs to 15 residues. The CDR3 nucleotides are TGCGCCAGCAGCCCCTCGGGGGACGGCAATCAGCCCCAGCATTTT. Amino acid sequence: CASSPSGDGNQPQHF.

The sample holds a few counts of this clonotype. This sequence joins TRBV20-1 and TRBJ2-7, with 7 bases identical to TRBD2. The J call may be mistaken, given a closer DNA end match to TRBJ2-5. Germline V lookup: CDR1 DFQATT, CDR2 SNEGSKA (reference sequence). The CDR3 consists of 13 residues. The CDR3 loop is CSARGGSGGTQYF. CDR3 in DNA: TGCAGTGCTAGGGGAGGGAGCGGTGGGACCCAGTACTTC.

Regarding this clonotype: A much larger clone is a single base away; this may be a read error. The chain carries TRBV6-5 and TRBJ2-6; 9 bases fit TRBD2. Germline V gene data show CDR1 as MNHEY and CDR2 as SVGAGI. The CDR3 loop spans 17 amino acids. The CDR3 nucleotides are TGTGCCAGCAGTTACGCGGGGACTAGCTCTGGGGCCAACGTCCGGACTTTC. Protein: CASSYAGTSSGANVRTF.

The genes are TRBV5-1 and TRBJ2-7, with 7 bases lining up with TRBD1. The V segment lost 3 bases and the J segment 3 bases; nucleotides outside the gene matches: 6. The CDR3 runs to 14 residues. The germline gives CDR1 SGHRS, CDR2 YFSETQ. CDR3 loop: CASSSRDRNYEQYF. DNA for the CDR3: TGCGCCAGCAGCTCGAGGGACAGAAACTACGAGCAGTACTTC.

This clonotype has just a few counts. The chain links TRBV6-5 to TRBJ1-5, with 9 nucleotides matching TRBD1. The CDR3 is 16 amino acids. Unmatched junction bases numbered 15, after V lost 6 bases and J lost 9 bases. Germline lookup yields CDR1 MNHEY and CDR2 SVGAGI. CDR3 residues: CASSPGGTGHIPPQHF. The DNA for the CDR3 is TGTGCCAGCAGCCCGGGGGGGACAGGGCACATTCCGCCCCAGCATTTT.

This chain links TRBV12-3 or TRBV12-4 with TRBJ2-3; no definite D call. The V gene lost 4 bases and the J gene lost 8 bases, with 16 bases spanning the gap. The CDR3 covers 14 residues. CDR3 in DNA: TGTGCCAGCAGTTCTCCGAATGTGGCCGGTACGCAGTATTTT. Translation: CASSSPNVAGTQYF.

The V call is TRBV28, the J call TRBJ1-2; 7 nucleotides agree with TRBD1. The V gene end was trimmed by 3 bases and the J gene end by 4 bases; junction bases not matched to a gene: 5. The CDR3 loop spans 14 amino acids. Per germline, CDR1 MDHEN and CDR2 SYDVKM. CDR3 nucleotide sequence: TGTGCCAGCAGTTTTTCAGGGACAGCCTATGGCTACACCTTC. Translating it yields CASSFSGTAYGYTF.

The V call is TRBV5-5, the J call TRBJ2-3, with D perhaps TRBD1 (6 bases). This CDR3 contains 15 residues. V lost 0 bases, J lost 2 bases, and 10 bases lay in between. Germline V gene data show CDR1 as SGHKS and CDR2 as YYEKEE (reference sequence). CDR3 amino acids: CASSLGDIVTDTQYF. Here the CDR3 DNA reads TGTGCCAGCAGCTTGGGGGACATCGTCACAGATACGCAGTATTTT.

This clonotype was recorded only once. In nucleotides, the CDR3 is TGCAGTGCTAGAGATCAGGGTAGCGGGGGGACAGATACGCAGTATTTT. It translates to CSARDQGSGGTDTQYF. This chain connects TRBV20-1 to TRBJ2-3; TRBD2 matches 10 bases. The germline V gene has CDR1 DFQATT and CDR2 SNEGSKA (reference sequence). This CDR3 has 16 amino acids. The junction had 6 bases not matched to a gene; V was cut back by 0 bases and J by 3 bases.

The V gene is TRBV5-1, the J gene TRBJ2-4; the D gene is possibly TRBD1 (6 bases). This CDR3 region has 17 residues. The ends were cut back, 4 bases at V and 7 bases at J, with 24 bases in the middle. Germline V gene sequence: CDR1 SGHRS, CDR2 YFSETQ. CDR3 nucleotides: TGCGCCAGCAGCGCGGCCGGGACAAGGGCCGTCGGTAACATTCAGTACTTC. It is translated as CASSAAGTRAVGNIQYF.

The chain links TRBV12-3 or TRBV12-4 to TRBJ1-2; D is possibly TRBD1 (6 bases). CDR3 size: 15 residues. Trimming cost V 4 bases and J 4 bases, with 16 bases left between them. The CDR3 DNA reads as TGTGCCAGCAGTTCCTCGACAGGAGGGGTCTATGGCTACACCTTC. Protein: CASSSSTGGVYGYTF.

Only a few counts were recorded for this clonotype. CDR3 nucleotides: TGCAGCGTTCAACCTATAGGACACAGTTCTGGGGCCAACGTCCTGACTTTC. Translated, it gives CSVQPIGHSSGANVLTF. This chain joins TRBV29-1 and TRBJ2-6; a weak D match, TRBD1 (5 bases). The CDR3 contains 17 residues. The germline V and J ends were trimmed by 5 bases and 1 base, with 18 bases remaining between them. Looked up from germline, CDR1 is SQVTM and CDR2 is ANQGSEA.

J is TRBJ2-1 and V is TRBV3-1, with a possible D match to TRBD2 (6 bases). V lost 3 bases, J lost 8 bases, and 20 bases lay in between. The CDR3 sequence is 16 residues long. Germline CDR1 LGHDT, CDR2 YNNKEL (reference sequence). CDR3 nucleotide sequence: TGTGCCAGCAGCCATCTTCTGGGGGGAGTTAGGGATGAGCAGTTCTTC. Its translation is CASSHLLGGVRDEQFF.

This rearrangement joins TRBV20-1 to TRBJ1-2; D perhaps matches TRBD1 (6 bases). V lost 8 bases to trimming and J lost 0 bases, with 25 bases between them. The CDR3 totals 17 residues. CDR1 is DFQATT and CDR2 is SNEGSKA in the germline V gene (reference sequence). CDR3 residues: CSTALRGQEGSNYGYTF. In nucleotides, the CDR3 is TGCAGTACTGCCCTTCGGGGGCAGGAGGGGTCTAACTATGGCTACACCTTC.

There are a few counts of this clonotype. The chain carries TRBV20-1 and TRBJ1-1; the D gene is possibly TRBD1 (5 bases). CDR1 and CDR2 from the germline V gene are DFQATT and SNEGSKA (reference sequence). The CDR3 length is 13 residues. V was shortened by 6 bases and J by 2 bases, with 13 bases between the two germline ends. For the CDR3, the DNA is TGCAGTGCCCCGGAAGGGGCAAACACTGAAGCTTTCTTT. Translated: CSAPEGANTEAFF.

Here the CDR3 DNA reads TGTGCCAGCAGCCCCTCTTTGGTGGAGCTCAATGAGCAGTTCTTC. It yields the protein CASSPSLVELNEQFF. This chain uses TRBV3-1 with TRBJ2-1; D remains ambiguous. Germline lookup yields CDR1 LGHDT and CDR2 YNNKEL (reference sequence). V was trimmed by 4 bases and J by 6 bases, leaving 16 bases between them. The CDR3 covers 15 residues.

This clonotype was counted many times. The chain employs TRBV7-6 and TRBJ2-7, with a weak D call TRBD1 (6 bases). V lost 1 base, J lost 3 bases, and 10 bases lay in between. In germline, CDR1 is SGHVS, CDR2 FNYEAQ. The CDR3 is 14 amino acids. CDR3 sequence reads: CASSLGGLSYEQYF. The DNA of the CDR3 is TGTGCCAGCAGCTTAGGGGGGCTAAGCTACGAGCAGTACTTC.

The chain links TRBV28 to TRBJ2-1; 14 bases align to TRBD2. The J call may be wrong; the DNA end is better matched by TRBJ2-7. Per germline, CDR1 MDHEN and CDR2 SYDVKM. This CDR3 has 19 residues. CDR3 sequence: CASSLLWVRGLAGDNEQYF. Here the CDR3 DNA reads TGTGCCAGCAGTTTATTATGGGTGAGGGGACTAGCGGGGGACAATGAGCAGTACTTC.